Listed here are 16 T cell receptor beta chains from one sample, sequenced in a study of cytomegalovirus exposure and HLA in healthy donors. The primer mix had 60 Vbeta and 13 Jbeta primers. Measured with immunoSEQ multiplex PCR; TCRdb has only the in-frame clones, and not every one. Of about 120,000 clones in the sample, 9% to 10% were seen once. Material for sequencing was PBMCs. Receptors were obtained from a man aged 30 to 39 in good health and CMV-seronegative.

The chain recombines TRBV18 with TRBJ2-2; 8 nucleotides agree with TRBD1. The CDR3 runs 14 residues. J gave up 6 bases and V 3 bases, and 3 bases lay outside the gene matches. CDR1 and CDR2 from the germline V gene are KGHSH and LQKENI. The DNA of the CDR3 is TGTGCCAGCTCACCGCTACAGGGGGCCGGGGAGCTGTTTTTT. Residues: CASSPLQGAGELFF.

The sample holds one count of this clone. The genes are TRBV5-1 and TRBJ2-1; TRBD2 matches at 10 bases. Germline V lookup: CDR1 SGHRS, CDR2 YFSETQ. This CDR3 has 17 residues. The trim removed 4 bases at V and 1 base at J, leaving 8 bases unmatched. The CDR3: CASSLFTSGVSYNEQFF. CDR3 DNA: TGCGCCAGCAGCCTATTTACTAGCGGGGTATCCTACAATGAGCAGTTCTTC. Variable domain in full (rest from reference TRBV5-1 and TRBJ2-1): KAGVTQTPRYLIKTRGQQVTLSCSPISGHRSVSWYQQTPGQGLQFLFEYFSETQRNKGNFPGRFSGRQFSNSRSEMNVSTLELGDSALYLCASSLFTSGVSYNEQFFGPGTRLTVL.

This clone was counted only a few times. V and J are TRBV6-1 and TRBJ2-5, with a tentative D call TRBD1 (6 bases). Trimming pared 6 bases from V and 3 bases from J, leaving 14 bases between. The CDR3 sequence is 14 residues long. Germline V lookup: CDR1 MNHNS, CDR2 SASEGT. CDR3 sequence (DNA): TGTGCCAGCAGGCCTGACGGGACAAAAGAGACCCAGTACTTC. This sequence encodes CASRPDGTKETQYF.

There are a few counts of this clone. This chain joins TRBV11-3 and TRBJ1-1, with a weak D call TRBD1 (6 bases). Trimming pared 4 bases from V and 0 bases from J, leaving 6 bases between. Germline CDR1 SGHNT, CDR2 YENEEA. The CDR3 is 13 amino acids. The CDR3 is CASSYRVNTEAFF. The DNA of the CDR3 is TGTGCCAGCAGCTACAGGGTGAACACTGAAGCTTTCTTT.

The V call is TRBV11-2, the J call TRBJ1-6, with D unclear. Germline CDR1 reads SGHAT; CDR2 reads FQNNGV. V shed 4 bases and J shed 6 bases, with 10 bases lying between them. This CDR3 contains 14 residues. In DNA form, the CDR3 reads TGTGCCAGCAGCTACACAGCTATTAATTCACCCCTCCACTTT. It specifies CASSYTAINSPLHF.

The chain carries TRBV11-2 and TRBJ2-3, with D perhaps matching TRBD2 (5 bases). The CDR3 is 16 residues long. The germline V and J ends were trimmed by 5 bases and 4 bases, with 19 bases remaining between them. Looked up from germline, CDR1 is SGHAT and CDR2 is FQNNGV. DNA of the CDR3: TGTGCCAGCAGCCCGATGCCCAAGGAGGATGCAGATACGCAGTATTTT. Translating it yields CASSPMPKEDADTQYF.

This clone was picked up a small number of times. This same CDR3 is encoded by further DNA sequences in the sample. CDR3 DNA: TGTGCCAGCAGGACGGGTTATGGCTACACCTTC. Translation gives CASRTGYGYTF. The J gene is TRBJ1-2, the V gene TRBV6-5, with D unresolved. CDR3 size: 11 residues. Trimming cost V 6 bases and J 5 bases, with 7 bases left between them. Germline CDR1 MNHEY, CDR2 SVGAGI.

This clone was seen more than once but under ten times. The rearrangement joins TRBV5-8 to TRBJ2-7; 7 bases align to TRBD1. CDR3 length: 15 amino acids. CDR1 and CDR2 (germline): SGHTS, YDEGEE. Unmatched junction bases numbered 7, after V lost 2 bases and J lost 2 bases. The CDR3 sequence is CASSLPGQPTYEQYF. The CDR3 DNA sequence: TGTGCCAGCAGCTTACCGGGACAGCCGACCTACGAGCAGTACTTC.

CDR3 nucleotides: TGTGCCAGCAGCGCACAGTTAACTAGCACAGATACGCAGTATTTT. This translates into CASSAQLTSTDTQYF. This sequence joins TRBV9 and TRBJ2-3; D is unclear. Germline-derived CDR1 and CDR2 are SGDLS and YYNGEE. Trimming took 3 bases from V and 0 from J, leaving 11 bases between them. The CDR3 runs to 15 residues.

Concerning this clone: Because the CDR3 is missing its conserved closing phenylalanine or tryptophan, this is likely a read error. The limits of the CDR3 on the DNA are not certain, so only TCRdb's listed CDR3 is given. The chain carries TRBV21-1 and TRBJ2-7; the tabulated D call, TRBD2, remains unverified against the DNA. TRBV21-1 corresponds to a pseudogene. Including both end residues, the CDR3 is 10 amino acids long. Here the CDR3 reads CASSQTFAGL.

The rearrangement links TRBV13 to TRBJ2-5; possibly TRBD1 for D (7 bases). The V gene's germline CDR1 is PRHDT and CDR2 FYEKMQ (reference sequence). The ends were cut back, 5 bases at V and 4 bases at J, with 11 bases in the middle. The CDR3 extends over 13 amino acids. CDR3 coding DNA: TGTGCCAGCAGCCGGCAGGGGGGAGAGACCCAGTACTTC. It encodes CASSRQGGETQYF.

This clone was seen a few times. The chain carries TRBV28 and TRBJ1-4; 8 bases line up with TRBD1. The CDR3 sequence is 15 residues long. Germline CDR1 and CDR2: MDHEN and SYDVKM. J lost 8 bases, V lost 5 bases, and 10 bases had no gene match. The CDR3 nucleotides read TGTGCCAGCAGTCAAACAGGGGGAGCAGAGGAAAAACTGTTTTTT. It yields the protein CASSQTGGAEEKLFF.

This clone appeared a few times. The chain uses TRBV6-5 and TRBJ1-6; 7 bases align to TRBD1. Germline V gene lookup returns CDR1 MNHEY and CDR2 SVGAGI. CDR3 length equals 12 residues. V gave up 8 bases and J gave up 7 bases; unmatched junction bases: 2. The CDR3: CASRDRNSPLHF. CDR3 DNA sequence: TGTGCCAGCCGGGACAGAAATTCACCCCTCCACTTT.

The chain recombines TRBV28 with TRBJ2-3, with 9 bases aligning to TRBD1. Germline assignment: CDR1 MDHEN and CDR2 SYDVKM. CDR3 length: 17 residues. The trim removed 3 bases at V and 2 bases at J, leaving 9 bases unmatched. The CDR3 sequence is CASSFWGQGGSTDTQYF. CDR3 coding DNA: TGTGCCAGCAGTTTTTGGGGACAGGGTGGGTCCACAGATACGCAGTATTTT. Filled out from reference TRBV28 and TRBJ2-3, the complete variable domain reads DVKVTQSSRYLVKRTGEKVFLECVQDMDHENMFWYRQDPGLGLRLIYFSYDVKMKEKGDIPEGYSVSREKKERFSLILESASTNQTSMYLCASSFWGQGGSTDTQYFGPGTRLTVL.

The chain links TRBV5-5 to TRBJ2-7; 12 bases align to TRBD2. The trim removed 0 bases at V and 5 bases at J, leaving 6 bases unmatched. This CDR3 region has 16 residues. Germline CDR1 reads SGHKS; CDR2 reads YYEKEE (reference sequence). The CDR3 spells CASSLAASGRANEQYF. The CDR3 bases are TGTGCCAGCAGCTTGGCGGCTAGCGGGAGGGCCAACGAGCAGTACTTC. Filled out from reference TRBV5-5 and TRBJ2-7, the complete variable domain reads DAGVTQSPTHLIKTRGQQVTLRCSPISGHKSVSWYQQVLGQGPQFIFQYYEKEERGRGNFPDRFSARQFPNYSSELNVNALLLGDSALYLCASSLAASGRANEQYFGPGTRLTVT.

This clone was recorded a few times. The V call is TRBV7-8, the J call TRBJ1-5; D may be TRBD1 (6 bases). The V end lost 5 bases, the J end lost 6 bases, and 14 bases lay between the germline ends. The CDR3 covers 14 residues. Germline V gene sequence: CDR1 SGHVS, CDR2 FQNEAQ. In DNA form, the CDR3 reads TGTGCCAGCAGCCGAGGACAGCAATCTCAGCCCCAGCATTTT. Protein sequence: CASSRGQQSQPQHF.